One sample yielded the 12 T cell receptor beta chains listed below, sequenced in a study of blood T cell repertoires in COVID-19 (TCRdb year 2020). Libraries were built with the immunoSEQ multiplex PCR assay. TCRdb mirrors the immuneACCESS table, restricted to in-frame sequences. Some clones are absent from its copies; in checked studies, under half trace to an unresolved V gene, and the reason for the others is unknown. A total of about 49,000 clones appear in this sample, 80% to 85% of them only once. The ten largest clones add up to 1.5% to 2% of the sample. The sequenced material came from peripheral blood. These receptors all come from a man over 45 with acute or convalescent COVID-19.

The gene calls are TRBV15 and TRBJ1-5, with D unclear. Between the trimmed V and J ends, which lost 5 bases and 0 bases, there was a span of 11 bases. CDR3 length: 15 amino acids. Germline values: CDR1 LNHNV, CDR2 YYDKDF (reference sequence). The CDR3 reads CATSRENYSNQPQHF. The CDR3 DNA is TGTGCCACCAGCCGGGAGAATTATAGCAATCAGCCCCAGCATTTT.

The genes are TRBV5-5 and TRBJ1-2, with unresolved D. Germline V gene data show CDR1 as SGHKS and CDR2 as YYEKEE (reference sequence). Trimming removed 3 bases from V and 2 bases from J, with 8 bases in between. The CDR3 consists of 13 residues. The CDR3 nucleotides are TGTGCCAGCAGCTCGACTCGCAACTATGGCTACACCTTC. Residues: CASSSTRNYGYTF.

The sample holds one count of this clone. The chain recombines TRBV18 with TRBJ2-3; D may be TRBD2 (6 bases). V was clipped by 7 bases and J by 2 bases, with 19 bases between them. Per the germline V gene, CDR1 is KGHSH and CDR2 is LQKENI. The CDR3 spans 16 residues. The chain's CDR3 is CASFRPSVGFTDTQYF. The CDR3, as DNA: TGTGCCAGCTTTCGCCCTAGCGTAGGCTTCACAGATACGCAGTATTTT.

The chain carries TRBV7-6 and TRBJ2-2; 9 bases are shared with TRBD2. The J segment lost 3 bases and the V segment lost 7 bases, leaving 6 bases of the junction unmatched. Germline V CDR1 and CDR2: SGHVS, FNYEAQ. The length of the CDR3 is 15 residues. The DNA of the CDR3 is TGTGCCAGCAAAATAGCGGGAGTCGACACCGGGGAGCTGTTTTTT. This sequence encodes CASKIAGVDTGELFF.

The V gene is TRBV5-1, the J gene TRBJ1-6; D gene uncertain. Germline V gene lookup returns CDR1 SGHRS and CDR2 YFSETQ. This CDR3 comprises 17 residues. Trimming left V 0 bases short and J 10 bases short, with 20 bases between. The CDR3 region is CASSLGLEPGRESPLHF. CDR3 DNA: TGCGCCAGCAGCTTGGGCCTCGAACCCGGGAGAGAATCACCCCTCCACTTT.

The V and J genes are TRBV4-2 and TRBJ2-2; 9 bases line up with TRBD1. CDR1 is LGHNA, CDR2 YNFKEQ, per germline. This CDR3 region has 16 residues. J gave up 7 bases and V 3 bases, and 9 bases lay outside the gene matches. CDR3: CASSHKMGQGSGELFF. CDR3 nucleotides: TGTGCCAGCAGCCATAAGATGGGACAGGGTAGCGGGGAGCTGTTTTTT.

The chain is built from TRBV7-8 and TRBJ1-3, with TRBD1 matching 8 bases. The CDR3 is 16 residues long. V shed 2 bases, J shed 3 bases, and the junction held 6 bases outside the gene matches. Per germline, CDR1 SGHVS and CDR2 FQNEAQ. The CDR3 spells CASSLFSGGFGNTIYF. The CDR3 nucleotides read TGTGCCAGCAGCTTATTTTCAGGGGGCTTTGGAAACACCATATATTTT.

This clone was observed a few times. The gene calls are TRBV27 and TRBJ1-6; 7 nucleotides line up with TRBD1. CDR3 length: 13 amino acids. V lost 4 bases to trimming and J lost 6 bases; unmatched junction nucleotides: 0. From germline, CDR1 is MNHEY and CDR2 SMNVEV (reference sequence). The DNA of the CDR3 is TGTGCCAGCAGTTGGGACAGTAATTCACCCCTCCACTTT. It specifies CASSWDSNSPLHF.

This chain joins TRBV2 and TRBJ1-1, with 7 nucleotides matching TRBD1. The CDR3 runs 15 residues. The ends lost 1 base at V and 4 bases at J; junction bases unmatched: 6. Germline CDR1 is SNHLY and CDR2 is FYNNEI. CDR3: CASSEDQTGPTEAFF. CDR3 nucleotides: TGTGCCAGCAGTGAAGATCAGACAGGGCCCACTGAAGCTTTCTTT.

The chain carries TRBV10-3 and TRBJ2-1; 9 bases line up with TRBD1. CDR3 length: 15 amino acids. CDR1 is ENHRY, CDR2 SYGVKD, per germline. V shed 11 bases and J 4 bases; nucleotides not matched to a gene: 12. The CDR3 sequence is CASGDRDRAYNEQFF. Here the CDR3 DNA reads TGTGCCTCAGGGGACAGGGACAGGGCATACAATGAGCAGTTCTTC.

The V and J genes are TRBV11-2 and TRBJ2-1, with D perhaps matching TRBD2 (6 bases). V was clipped by 1 base and J by 8 bases, with 18 bases between them. The germline gives CDR1 SGHAT, CDR2 FQNNGV. This CDR3 is built from 16 residues. The CDR3 loop reads CASSLVIGGGGDEQFF. For the CDR3, the DNA is TGTGCCAGCAGCTTAGTCATCGGTGGGGGAGGCGATGAGCAGTTCTTC.

The rearrangement uses TRBV6-2 or TRBV6-3 and TRBJ2-5, with unresolved D. Trimming cost V 3 bases and J 2 bases, with 22 bases left between them. Germline CDR1 MNHEY, CDR2 SVGEGT. CDR3 length: 18 residues. This CDR3 is CASSYIIGVAANQETQYF. Written as DNA, the CDR3 is TGTGCCAGCAGTTATATTATAGGAGTCGCGGCAAATCAAGAGACCCAGTACTTC.